Presented here are 30 T cell receptor beta chains from one specimen sequenced in a study of neoadjuvant nivolumab and ipilimumab in lung cancer (dated by TCRdb to 2019 to 2021). Libraries were made using the immunoSEQ multiplex PCR assay. TCRdb re-hosts the immuneACCESS table, in-frame sequences only. Its copies lack some clones; in the studies checked, an unresolved V gene accounts for under half of them, and the cause for the rest is not known. The sample has tens of thousands of clones on record, 85% to 90% of them singletons. In total, the top ten clones hold 3.3% of the sample. The time point label corresponds to: pretherapy, before neoadjuvant immune checkpoint inhibitors. Sequenced material: peripheral blood, taken before neoadjuvant nivolumab, alone or with ipilimumab. These receptors were obtained from an adult with non-small cell lung cancer.

The rearrangement links TRBV7-9 to TRBJ1-3; D call uncertain. CDR1 SEHNR and CDR2 FQNEAQ come from the germline V gene (reference sequence). V shed 6 bases and J shed 2 bases, with 11 bases lying between them. The CDR3 sequence is 14 residues long. CDR3 residues: CASRPGRTGNTIYF. Here the CDR3 DNA reads TGTGCCAGCAGACCCGGGCGAACTGGAAACACCATATATTTT.

This chain connects TRBV28 to TRBJ2-5; D possibly matches TRBD1 or TRBD2 (5 bases each). The CDR3 is made up of 15 amino acids. Germline CDR1 and CDR2: MDHEN and SYDVKM. Trimming shortened V by 6 bases and J by 4 bases, and 18 bases separated the two germline ends. The CDR3 spells CASSPFPGAGETQYF. The CDR3 DNA reads TGTGCCAGCAGCCCATTTCCCGGGGCGGGAGAGACCCAGTACTTC.

In this sample, this clone turned up a few times. J is TRBJ1-2 and V is TRBV30; D is unclear. V shed 8 bases and J shed 2 bases, with 15 bases lying between them. CDR3 length equals 13 residues. The germline gives CDR1 GTSNPN, CDR2 SVGIG (reference sequence). This chain's CDR3 is CAGHHQQNYGYTF. CDR3 bases: TGTGCCGGCCACCACCAGCAAAACTATGGCTACACCTTC. Full variable domain (missing parts from reference TRBV30 and TRBJ1-2): SQTIHQWPATLVQPVGSPLSLECTVEGTSNPNLYWYRQAAGRGLQLLFYSVGIGQISSEVPQNLSASRPQDRQFILSSKKLLLSDSGFYLCAGHHQQNYGYTFGSGTRLTVV.

The chain links TRBV29-1 to TRBJ2-1; no clear D gene. V was shortened by 6 bases and J by 3 bases, with 15 bases between the two germline ends. The CDR3 is 14 amino acids. Germline CDR1 and CDR2: SQVTM and ANQGSEA. In DNA form, the CDR3 reads TGCAGCGTGAGGACGCAGGCACTCTACAATGAGCAGTTCTTC. Protein product: CSVRTQALYNEQFF.

The rearrangement joins TRBV5-1 to TRBJ2-3; D is uncertain. The V end lost 0 bases, the J end lost 6 bases, and 2 bases lay between the germline ends. The CDR3 sequence is 11 residues long. Per the germline V gene, CDR1 is SGHRS and CDR2 is YFSETQ. The CDR3 sequence: CASSLGDTQYF. CDR3 nucleotides: TGCGCCAGCAGCTTGGGGGATACGCAGTATTTT.

This clone was recorded only once. The rearrangement links TRBV7-9 to TRBJ1-2; TRBD1 matches 7 bases. The CDR3 totals 14 residues. V dropped 5 bases and J dropped 3; count of bases not matched to a gene: 6. Germline assignment: CDR1 SEHNR and CDR2 FQNEAQ (reference sequence). The CDR3 DNA reads as TGTGCCAGCAGCCTCAGGGGGAAGGACTATGGCTACACCTTC. It encodes CASSLRGKDYGYTF.

The V gene is TRBV18, the J gene TRBJ2-7, with D perhaps TRBD1 or TRBD2 (5 bases each). V lost 5 bases, J lost 5 bases, and 16 bases lay in between. CDR3 length: 14 amino acids. Germline V lookup: CDR1 KGHSH, CDR2 LQKENI. The CDR3 bases are TGTGCCAGCTCAAACCGGGACGGGCGTGACGAGCAGTACTTC. Translated, it gives CASSNRDGRDEQYF.

J is TRBJ2-1 and V is TRBV7-3, with D perhaps matching TRBD2 (5 bases). Trimming stripped 2 bases from V and 1 base from J, with 18 bases between. The germline V gene encodes CDR1 SGHTA and CDR2 FQGTGA. The CDR3 is 18 residues long. CDR3 amino acids: CASSLSPGLQTSYNEQFF. The CDR3 coding sequence is TGTGCCAGCAGCTTATCACCCGGACTCCAAACGTCCTACAATGAGCAGTTCTTC.

As DNA, the CDR3 is TGTGCCTGGAGTGTAAGGGGGATTAACACCGGGGAGCTGTTTTTT. Amino acid sequence: CAWSVRGINTGELFF. This chain uses TRBV30 with TRBJ2-2, with D possibly TRBD1 on 6 matching bases. The ends were cut back, 0 bases at V and 2 bases at J, with 10 bases in the middle. Germline assignment: CDR1 GTSNPN and CDR2 SVGIG (reference sequence). This CDR3 contains 15 residues.

CDR3 in amino acids: CSVDGAAQETQYF. CDR3 bases: TGCAGCGTTGACGGGGCAGCACAAGAGACCCAGTACTTC. The chain is built from TRBV29-1 and TRBJ2-5; D tentatively fits TRBD1 or TRBD2 (5 bases each). In germline, CDR1 is SQVTM, CDR2 ANQGSEA. This CDR3 has 13 amino acids. V gave up 3 bases and J gave up 2 bases, with 10 bases separating them.

This rearrangement joins TRBV6-1 to TRBJ1-1; D uncertain. There are 13 residues in the CDR3. The V gene's germline CDR1 is MNHNS and CDR2 SASEGT. The V end lost 4 bases, the J end lost 0 bases, and 6 bases lay between the germline ends. DNA of the CDR3: TGTGCCAGCAGTGGCTATGTGAACACTGAAGCTTTCTTT. Translated: CASSGYVNTEAFF.

This chain links TRBV2 with TRBJ1-5, with D hard to call. This CDR3 spans 12 amino acids. V lost 7 bases and J 0 bases, leaving 4 bases between the germline ends. Germline CDR1 is SNHLY and CDR2 is FYNNEI. CDR3 in DNA: TGTGCCAGCACAGCTAGCAATCAGCCCCAGCATTTT. This codes for CASTASNQPQHF.

V usage is TRBV6-5 and J usage is TRBJ2-1, with D uncertain. The CDR3 contains 13 residues. CDR1 is MNHEY, CDR2 SVGAGI, per germline. The ends were cut back, 2 bases at V and 7 bases at J, with 9 bases in the middle. CDR3 loop: CASSYLGLNEQFF. The CDR3 DNA reads TGTGCCAGCAGTTACCTAGGGCTAAATGAGCAGTTCTTC.

This chain links TRBV5-1 with TRBJ1-3, with TRBD1 as a possible D gene (5 bases). CDR3 length: 16 residues. Trimming removed 3 bases from V and 3 bases from J, with 16 bases in between. Germline V CDR1 and CDR2: SGHRS, YFSETQ. The chain's CDR3 is CASSSEAGRVGNTIYF. The CDR3 DNA follows: TGCGCCAGCAGCTCCGAGGCGGGACGGGTTGGAAACACCATATATTTT.

V is TRBV5-4 and J is TRBJ2-7; 9 bases line up with TRBD2. The CDR3 has 17 amino acids. With V trimmed by 1 base and J by 0 bases, 8 bases remained unmatched. The germline V gene has CDR1 SGHNT and CDR2 YYREEE (reference sequence). The CDR3 spells CASSLLGLAQSSYEQYF. In DNA form, the CDR3 reads TGTGCCAGCAGCTTGCTTGGACTAGCGCAGAGCTCCTACGAGCAGTACTTC.

The J gene is TRBJ1-2, the V gene TRBV4-2, with D unresolved. This CDR3 spans 16 amino acids. Germline V gives CDR1 LGHNA, CDR2 YNFKEQ. Trimming took 0 bases from V and 0 from J, leaving 11 bases between them. In nucleotides, the CDR3 is TGTGCCAGCAGCCAAGAGGGCACAGTTCCTAACTATGGCTACACCTTC. Translated: CASSQEGTVPNYGYTF.

The V and J genes are TRBV11-3 and TRBJ2-5; 7 bases are shared with TRBD2. Trimming cost V 8 bases and J 4 bases; bases outside gene matches: 7. The CDR3 has 13 residues. Germline V CDR1 and CDR2: SGHNT, YENEEA. CDR3 in amino acids: CASSGGISETQYF. The CDR3 DNA follows: TGTGCCAGCTCGGGGGGAATCTCAGAGACCCAGTACTTC.

This sequence joins TRBV5-1 and TRBJ2-1; 9 positions agree with TRBD2. Germline V gene lookup returns CDR1 SGHRS and CDR2 YFSETQ. This CDR3 contains 16 residues. J was trimmed by 3 bases and V by 3 bases; bases with no gene match: 7. This CDR3 is CASSSTTSGYYNEQFF. Here the CDR3 DNA reads TGCGCCAGCAGCTCGACGACTAGCGGTTACTACAATGAGCAGTTCTTC.

The rearrangement joins TRBV27 to TRBJ2-7; 7 bases map to TRBD1. Germline values: CDR1 MNHEY, CDR2 SMNVEV (reference sequence). V dropped 8 bases and J dropped 5; count of bases not matched to a gene: 15. The CDR3 runs 15 residues. CDR3: CASSPRGFTPHEQYF. CDR3 sequence (DNA): TGTGCCAGCTCCCCCAGGGGGTTCACCCCTCACGAGCAGTACTTC.

The CDR3: CASSQPGLAGGLREQYF. The CDR3 DNA follows: TGTGCCAGCTCTCAGCCGGGACTAGCGGGAGGGCTTCGGGAGCAGTACTTC. The genes are TRBV18 and TRBJ2-7; 16 positions match TRBD2. This CDR3 comprises 17 residues. Germline V gene sequence: CDR1 KGHSH, CDR2 LQKENI. V lost 6 bases to trimming and J lost 7 bases; unmatched junction nucleotides: 12.

The V and J genes are TRBV5-1 and TRBJ1-1, with D uncertain. Trimming cost V 4 bases and J 2 bases, with 9 bases left between them. This CDR3 has 13 residues. From germline, CDR1 is SGHRS and CDR2 YFSETQ. The DNA for the CDR3 is TGCGCCAGCAGCACTCAGGATAACACTGAAGCTTTCTTT. Protein: CASSTQDNTEAFF.

The chain joins TRBV14 to TRBJ2-5; no firm D call. With 0 bases removed from V and 0 bases from J, the gap between germline ends came to 8 bases. CDR3 size: 15 residues. Germline assignment: CDR1 SGHDN and CDR2 FVKESK. CDR3 loop: CASSQDQANQETQYF. In nucleotides, the CDR3 is TGTGCCAGCAGCCAAGATCAAGCCAACCAAGAGACCCAGTACTTC.

The J gene is TRBJ1-2, the V gene TRBV2, with a weak D call TRBD1 (6 bases). The V gene lost 0 bases and the J gene lost 4 bases, with 15 bases spanning the gap. The length of the CDR3 is 16 residues. Germline CDR1 and CDR2: SNHLY and FYNNEI. Here the CDR3 DNA reads TGTGCCAGCAGTGAAGCCCAATACGGGACAACCTATGGCTACACCTTC. Its protein product is CASSEAQYGTTYGYTF.

A few counts support this clone. This chain connects TRBV5-4 to TRBJ2-7, with D uncertain. Trimming removed 2 bases from V and 3 bases from J, with 6 bases in between. CDR1 is SGHNT, CDR2 YYREEE, per germline (reference sequence). This CDR3 region has 12 residues. The CDR3 is CASSLDIYEQYF. The DNA for the CDR3 is TGTGCCAGCAGCTTAGACATCTACGAGCAGTACTTC.

This chain uses TRBV18 with TRBJ2-7; the match to TRBD2 covers 13 bases. V was pared by 0 bases and J by 0 bases, with 8 bases of the junction left unmatched. This CDR3 comprises 19 residues. The germline V gene has CDR1 KGHSH and CDR2 LQKENI. CDR3 region: CASSPPRTSGGFSSYEQYF. CDR3 sequence (DNA): TGTGCCAGCTCACCACCGAGGACTAGCGGGGGTTTTAGCTCCTACGAGCAGTACTTC.

This rearrangement joins TRBV7-3 to TRBJ2-1, with 10 bases identical to TRBD2. The ends lost 1 base at V and 5 bases at J; junction bases unmatched: 5. CDR1 is SGHTA, CDR2 FQGTGA, per germline. This CDR3 is 16 amino acids long. The CDR3 sequence: CASSLRRTSGHNEQFF. CDR3 coding DNA: TGTGCCAGCAGCTTAAGACGGACTAGCGGACACAATGAGCAGTTCTTC.

This clone was seen a handful of times. V usage is TRBV11-3 and J usage is TRBJ2-7; the match to TRBD2 covers 9 bases. Per the germline V gene, CDR1 is SGHNT and CDR2 is YENEEA. This CDR3 has 15 residues. Germline trimming cut 1 base from V and 3 bases from J; bases unmatched to any gene: 4. CDR3 amino acids: CASSLGASGNYEQYF. CDR3 nucleotide sequence: TGTGCCAGCAGCTTAGGTGCTAGCGGGAACTACGAGCAGTACTTC.

The V and J genes are TRBV7-2 and TRBJ2-1; D remains unclear. V lost 1 base and J 3 bases, leaving 10 bases between the germline ends. Germline V gene sequence: CDR1 SGHTA, CDR2 FQGNSA. The length of the CDR3 is 15 residues. This chain's CDR3 is CASSLESRFYNEQFF. The CDR3 DNA reads as TGTGCCAGCAGCTTAGAATCCAGGTTCTACAATGAGCAGTTCTTC.

This chain joins TRBV7-2 and TRBJ2-3; D remains unclear. V was cut by 0 bases and J by 4 bases, with 11 bases left in between. Germline lookup yields CDR1 SGHTA and CDR2 FQGNSA. The CDR3 contains 15 residues. The CDR3, as DNA: TGTGCCAGCAGCTTAGCGCTTGTCTCCCCAGATACGCAGTATTTT. It encodes CASSLALVSPDTQYF.

The chain links TRBV30 to TRBJ1-1, with D maybe TRBD1 (6 bases). V dropped 3 bases and J dropped 4 bases, with 12 bases sitting between them. CDR1 GTSNPN and CDR2 SVGIG come from the germline V gene (reference sequence). The length of the CDR3 is 13 residues. The CDR3 DNA sequence: TGTGCCTGGAGATCGACAGGTCGCACTGAAGCTTTCTTT. Its translation: CAWRSTGRTEAFF.